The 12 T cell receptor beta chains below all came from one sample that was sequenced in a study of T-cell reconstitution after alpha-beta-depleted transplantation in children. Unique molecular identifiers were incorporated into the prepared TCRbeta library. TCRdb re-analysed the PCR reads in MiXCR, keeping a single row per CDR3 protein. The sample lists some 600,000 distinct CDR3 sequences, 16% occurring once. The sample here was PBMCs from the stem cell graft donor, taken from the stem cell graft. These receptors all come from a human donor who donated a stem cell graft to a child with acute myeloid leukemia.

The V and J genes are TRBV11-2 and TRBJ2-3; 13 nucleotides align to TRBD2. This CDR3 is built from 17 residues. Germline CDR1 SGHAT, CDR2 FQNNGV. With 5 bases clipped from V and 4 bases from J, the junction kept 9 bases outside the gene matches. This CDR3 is CASSPKSLAGGPDTQYF. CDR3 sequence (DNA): TGTGCCAGCAGCCCGAAATCACTAGCGGGGGGGCCAGATACGCAGTATTTT.

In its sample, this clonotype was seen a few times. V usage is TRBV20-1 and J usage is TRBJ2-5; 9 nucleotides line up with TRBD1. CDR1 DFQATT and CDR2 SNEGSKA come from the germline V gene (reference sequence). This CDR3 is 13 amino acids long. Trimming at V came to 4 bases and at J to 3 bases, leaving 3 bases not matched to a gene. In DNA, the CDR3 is TGCAGTGCTAACAGGGGGCAGAAAGAGACCCAGTACTTC. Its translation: CSANRGQKETQYF.

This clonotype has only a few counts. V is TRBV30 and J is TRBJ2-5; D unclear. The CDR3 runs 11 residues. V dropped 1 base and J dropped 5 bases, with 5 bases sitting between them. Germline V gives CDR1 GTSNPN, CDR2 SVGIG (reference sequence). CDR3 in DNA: TGTGCCTGGAGTGCCGCCGAGACCCAGTACTTC. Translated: CAWSAAETQYF.

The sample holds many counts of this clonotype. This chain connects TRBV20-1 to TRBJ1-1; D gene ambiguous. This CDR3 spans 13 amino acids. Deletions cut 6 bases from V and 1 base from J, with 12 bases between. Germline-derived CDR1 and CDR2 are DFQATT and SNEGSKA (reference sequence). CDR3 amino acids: CSALGSPNTEAFF. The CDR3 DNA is TGCAGTGCCCTAGGGAGCCCGAACACTGAAGCTTTCTTT.

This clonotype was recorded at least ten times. CDR3 in DNA: TGCGCCAGCAGTAGAGGTGGAAATCAGCCCCAGCATTTT. It translates to CASSRGGNQPQHF. V usage is TRBV10-1 and J usage is TRBJ1-5; D is unresolved. This CDR3 is built from 13 residues. V lost 5 bases, J lost 4 bases, and 9 bases lay in between. Germline loops: CDR1 WNHNN, CDR2 SYGVQD (reference sequence).

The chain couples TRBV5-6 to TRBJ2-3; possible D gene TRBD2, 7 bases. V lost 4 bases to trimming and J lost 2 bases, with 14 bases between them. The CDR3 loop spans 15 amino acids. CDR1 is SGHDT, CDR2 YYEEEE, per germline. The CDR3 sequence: CASSSARGLTDTQYF. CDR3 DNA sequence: TGTGCCAGCAGCAGCGCGCGGGGGCTCACAGATACGCAGTATTTT.

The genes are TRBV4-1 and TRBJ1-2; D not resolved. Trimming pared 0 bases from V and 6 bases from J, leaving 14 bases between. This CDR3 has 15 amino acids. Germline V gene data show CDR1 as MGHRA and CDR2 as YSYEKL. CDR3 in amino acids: CASSQEWVGAHGYTF. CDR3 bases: TGCGCCAGCAGCCAAGAGTGGGTAGGAGCCCATGGCTACACCTTC.

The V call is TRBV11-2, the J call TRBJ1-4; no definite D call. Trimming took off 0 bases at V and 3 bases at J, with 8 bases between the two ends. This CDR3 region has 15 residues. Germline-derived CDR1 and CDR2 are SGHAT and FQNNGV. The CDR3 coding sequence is TGTGCCAGCAGCTTAGATCTTCCCGCTAATGAAAAACTGTTTTTT. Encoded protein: CASSLDLPANEKLFF.

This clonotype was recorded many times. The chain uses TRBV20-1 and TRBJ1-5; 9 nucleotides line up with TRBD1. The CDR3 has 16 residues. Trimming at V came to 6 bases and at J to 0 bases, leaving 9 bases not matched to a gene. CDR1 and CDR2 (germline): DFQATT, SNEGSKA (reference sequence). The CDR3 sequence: CSAVGDRVYSNQPQHF. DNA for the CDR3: TGCAGTGCGGTAGGGGACAGGGTGTATAGCAATCAGCCCCAGCATTTT.

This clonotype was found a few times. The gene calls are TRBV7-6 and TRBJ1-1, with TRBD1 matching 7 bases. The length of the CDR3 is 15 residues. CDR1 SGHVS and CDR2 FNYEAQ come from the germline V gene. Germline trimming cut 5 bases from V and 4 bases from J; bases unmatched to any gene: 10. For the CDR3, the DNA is TGTGCCAGCAGCCCCCGACAGGGCCCCGGCACTGAAGCTTTCTTT. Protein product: CASSPRQGPGTEAFF.

Written as DNA, the CDR3 is TGTGCCAGCAGTTACCCCCGAGGGGTCACCGGGGAGCTGTTTTTT. This translates into CASSYPRGVTGELFF. The gene calls are TRBV6-2 or TRBV6-3 and TRBJ2-2; D is possibly TRBD1 or TRBD2 (5 bases each). The CDR3 extends over 15 amino acids. Trimming stripped 2 bases from V and 4 bases from J, with 11 bases between. Germline V gene data show CDR1 as MNHEY and CDR2 as SVGEGT.

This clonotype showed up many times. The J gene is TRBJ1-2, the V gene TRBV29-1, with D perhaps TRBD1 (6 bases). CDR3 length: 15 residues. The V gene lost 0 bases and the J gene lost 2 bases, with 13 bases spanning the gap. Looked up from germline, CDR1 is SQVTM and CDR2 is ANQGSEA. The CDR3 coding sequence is TGCAGCGTTGAAGAGCCGGGGGCCGCCAACTATGGCTACACCTTC. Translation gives CSVEEPGAANYGYTF.